This is a list of T cell receptor beta chains from one sample in a study of control samples from healthy donors and cancer patients. Assay: immunoSEQ multiplex PCR; the TCRdb copy retains only in-frame clones and omits some. The sample has over 150,000 clones, over 85% seen once. The sequenced sample was blood. These receptors were obtained from a man aged 40-55 years in good health. Each CDR3 is given with its conserved first and last residue.

>TRBJ1-4|TRBV21-1|16
CASSKRVRGANEKLFF
>TRBJ1-1|TRBV29-1|13
CSVAQGMNTEAFF
>TRBJ1-2|TRBV30|11
CAWSLGQGYTF
>TRBJ1-3|TRBV27|16
CASSSAGTAAGNTIYF
>TRBJ2-2|TRBV5-1|18
CASSLTSGPPPNTGELFF
>TRBJ2-6|TRBV5-4|17
CASSFPPEVSGANVLTF
>TRBJ2-3|TRBV24-1|14
CATHSGAPTDTQYF
>TRBJ2-7|TRBV5-1|16
CASSLGWGSELYEQYF
>TRBJ1-6|TRBV11-2|17
CASSLEQVFPYNSPLHF
>TRBJ1-6|TRBV19|18
CASSLHASVSSYNSPLHF
>TRBJ2-5|TRBV2|14
CASSKQGPQETQYF
>TRBJ2-7|TRBV7-2|13
CASSLRTTYEQYF
>TRBJ1-3|TRBV7-3|15
CASSLSSTPGNTIYF
>TRBJ1-6|TRBV5-5|16
CASSPDLTGGNSPLHF
>TRBJ2-3|TRBV18|17
CASSPGLAGIGGDTQYF
>TRBJ2-7|TRBV5-1|13
CASRDSSSYEQYF